This T cell receptor beta chain stems from a study of regulatory T cells in long-lasting Graves disease. General study findings and limits: Newly diagnosed patients had higher TCR diversity than persistent Graves' patients did.

The time point here: newly diagnosed GD, antithyroid drugs for less than 3 months. Extracted PBMC RNA gave rise to the TCR library. Clinicians diagnosed Graves' disease using American Thyroid Association guidelines. Investigators prepared the TCR beta libraries by applying iRepertoire HTBI primers and Arm-PCR of CDR3 regions. In TCRdb, the multiplex PCR reads were re-called with MiXCR into one record per CDR3 protein. The sample consists of about 560,000 distinct CDR3 sequences, 15% to 20% of them appearing once. The germline gives CDR1 MDHEN, CDR2 SYDVKM. The ends were cut back, 5 bases at V and 4 bases at J, with 15 bases in the middle. The CDR3 has 15 amino acids. Comment on this clonotype: The target antigen is unknown.

The same specimen was also included in a second study, on T cells in Graves' hyperthyroidism and ophthalmopathy. From that paper: Newly diagnosed hyperthyroidism patients aged 18 to 65 years had disease lasting under 2 months.

The chain carries TRBV28 and TRBJ1-5; D uncertain. The specimen was peripheral blood mononuclear cells (PBMCs), collected at new diagnosis, from a patient treated with antithyroid drugs. This clonotype originated in a man aged 18 to 30 with Graves disease. CDR3 sequence reads: CASSPRGTSNQPQHF. The CDR3, as DNA: TGTGCCAGCAGTCCTCGGGGAACAAGTAATCAGCCCCAGCATTTT.